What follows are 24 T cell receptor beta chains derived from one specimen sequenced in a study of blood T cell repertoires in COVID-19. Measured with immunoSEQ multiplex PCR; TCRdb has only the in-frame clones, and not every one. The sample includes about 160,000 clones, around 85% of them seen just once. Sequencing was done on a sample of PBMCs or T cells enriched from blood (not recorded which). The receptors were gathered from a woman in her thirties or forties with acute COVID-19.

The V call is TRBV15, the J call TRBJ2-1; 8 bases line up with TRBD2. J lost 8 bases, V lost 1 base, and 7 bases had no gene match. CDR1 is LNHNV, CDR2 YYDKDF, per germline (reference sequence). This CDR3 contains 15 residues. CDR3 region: CATSRVAGRADEQFF. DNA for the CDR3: TGTGCCACCAGCAGAGTAGCGGGGAGAGCTGATGAGCAGTTCTTC.

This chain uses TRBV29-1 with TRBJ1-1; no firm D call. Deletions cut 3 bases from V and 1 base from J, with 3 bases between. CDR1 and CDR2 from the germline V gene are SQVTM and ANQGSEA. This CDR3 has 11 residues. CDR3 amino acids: CSVDRNTEAFF. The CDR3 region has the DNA TGCAGCGTTGACAGGAACACTGAAGCTTTCTTT.

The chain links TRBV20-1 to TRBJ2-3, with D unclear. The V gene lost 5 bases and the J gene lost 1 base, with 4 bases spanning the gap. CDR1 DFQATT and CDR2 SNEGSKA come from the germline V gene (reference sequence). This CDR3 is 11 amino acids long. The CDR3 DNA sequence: TGCAGTGCTGGCCGCACAGATACGCAGTATTTT. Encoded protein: CSAGRTDTQYF.

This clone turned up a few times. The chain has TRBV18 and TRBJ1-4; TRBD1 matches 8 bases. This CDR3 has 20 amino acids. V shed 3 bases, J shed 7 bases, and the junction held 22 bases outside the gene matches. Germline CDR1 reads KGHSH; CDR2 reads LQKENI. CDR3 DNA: TGTGCCAGCTCACCGCCTTCTTCCCGTGGCGCCGGGACAGGTCTTGAAAAACTGTTTTTT. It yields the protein CASSPPSSRGAGTGLEKLFF.

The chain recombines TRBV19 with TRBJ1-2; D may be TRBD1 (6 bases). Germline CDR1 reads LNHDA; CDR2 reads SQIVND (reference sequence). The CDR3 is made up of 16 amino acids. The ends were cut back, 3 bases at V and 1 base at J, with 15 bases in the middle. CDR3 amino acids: CASSIWANRDNYGYTF. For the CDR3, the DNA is TGTGCCAGTAGTATTTGGGCTAACAGGGATAACTATGGCTACACCTTC.

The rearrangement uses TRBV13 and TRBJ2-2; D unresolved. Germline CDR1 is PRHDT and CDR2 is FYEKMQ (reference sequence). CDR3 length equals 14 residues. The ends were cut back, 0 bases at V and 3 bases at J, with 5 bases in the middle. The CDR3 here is CASSLGADTGELFF. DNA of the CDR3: TGTGCCAGCAGCTTAGGCGCGGACACCGGGGAGCTGTTTTTT.

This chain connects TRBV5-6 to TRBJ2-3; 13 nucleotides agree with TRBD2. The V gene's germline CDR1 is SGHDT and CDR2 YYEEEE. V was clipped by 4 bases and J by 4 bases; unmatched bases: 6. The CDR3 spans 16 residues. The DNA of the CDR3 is TGTGCCAGCAGCGAACTAGCGGGAGGGCCCCCAGATACGCAGTATTTT. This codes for CASSELAGGPPDTQYF. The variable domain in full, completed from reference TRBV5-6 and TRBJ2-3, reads DAGVTQSPTHLIKTRGQQVTLRCSPKSGHDTVSWYQQALGQGPQFIFQYYEEEERQRGNFPDRFSGHQFPNYSSELNVNALLLGDSALYLCASSELAGGPPDTQYFGPGTRLTVL.

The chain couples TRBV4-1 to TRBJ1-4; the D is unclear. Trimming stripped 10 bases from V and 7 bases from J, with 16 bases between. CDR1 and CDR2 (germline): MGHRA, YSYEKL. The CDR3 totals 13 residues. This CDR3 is CATTAALGEKLFF. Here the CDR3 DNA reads TGCGCCACCACCGCAGCGTTGGGTGAAAAACTGTTTTTT.

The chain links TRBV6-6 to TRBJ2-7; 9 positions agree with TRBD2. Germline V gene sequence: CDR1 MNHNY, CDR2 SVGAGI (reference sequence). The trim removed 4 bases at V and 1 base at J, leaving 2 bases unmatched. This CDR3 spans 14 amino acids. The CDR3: CASSSSGESYEQYV. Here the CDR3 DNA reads TGTGCCAGCAGTTCTAGCGGGGAATCCTACGAGCAGTACGTC.

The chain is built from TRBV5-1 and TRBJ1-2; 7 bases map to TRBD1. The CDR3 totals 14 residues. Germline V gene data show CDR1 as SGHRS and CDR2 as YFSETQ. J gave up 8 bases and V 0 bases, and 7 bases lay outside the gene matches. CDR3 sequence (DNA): TGCGCCAGCAGCTTGGCTCAGGGGGTTAAGGGCTACACCTTC. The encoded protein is CASSLAQGVKGYTF.

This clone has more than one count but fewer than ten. The DNA for the CDR3 is TGTGCCAGCTCACCAACTAGTCCCCCCTACAATGAGCAGTTCTTC. This gives the protein CASSPTSPPYNEQFF. The V and J genes are TRBV18 and TRBJ2-1, with D tentatively TRBD2 (5 bases). CDR1 and CDR2 (germline): KGHSH, LQKENI. The CDR3 totals 15 residues. V dropped 2 bases and J dropped 2 bases, with 10 bases sitting between them. Drawing the rest from reference TRBV18 and TRBJ2-1, the complete variable domain is NAGVMQNPRHLVRRRGQEARLRCSPMKGHSHVYWYRQLPEEGLKFMVYLQKENIIDESGMPKERFSAEFPKEGPSILRIQQVVRGDSAAYFCASSPTSPPYNEQFFGPGTRLTVL.

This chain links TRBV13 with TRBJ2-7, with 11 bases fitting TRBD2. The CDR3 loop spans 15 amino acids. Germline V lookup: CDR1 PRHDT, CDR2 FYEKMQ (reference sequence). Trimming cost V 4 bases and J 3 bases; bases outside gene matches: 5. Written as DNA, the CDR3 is TGTGCCAGCAGCTCCAGGACTAGCGGGTTCTACGAGCAGTACTTC. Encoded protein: CASSSRTSGFYEQYF.

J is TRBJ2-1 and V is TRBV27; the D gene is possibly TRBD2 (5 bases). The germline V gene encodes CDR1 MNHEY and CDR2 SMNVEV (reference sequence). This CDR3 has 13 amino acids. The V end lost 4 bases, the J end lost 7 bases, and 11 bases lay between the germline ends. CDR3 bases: TGTGCCAGCAGTTACACGGAGGTAAATGAGCAGTTCTTC. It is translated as CASSYTEVNEQFF.

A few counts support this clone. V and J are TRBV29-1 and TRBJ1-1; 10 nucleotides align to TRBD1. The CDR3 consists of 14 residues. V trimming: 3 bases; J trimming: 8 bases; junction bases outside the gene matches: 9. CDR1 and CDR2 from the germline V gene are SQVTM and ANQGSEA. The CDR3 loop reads CSVDGQGVESEAFF. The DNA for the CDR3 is TGCAGCGTTGATGGACAGGGGGTTGAATCGGAAGCTTTCTTT.

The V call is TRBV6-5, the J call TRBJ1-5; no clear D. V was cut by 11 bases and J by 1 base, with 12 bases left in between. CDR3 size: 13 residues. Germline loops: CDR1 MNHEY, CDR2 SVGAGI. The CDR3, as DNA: TGTGCCGGAGGAACAGAAAGCAATCAGCCCCAGCATTTT. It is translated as CAGGTESNQPQHF.

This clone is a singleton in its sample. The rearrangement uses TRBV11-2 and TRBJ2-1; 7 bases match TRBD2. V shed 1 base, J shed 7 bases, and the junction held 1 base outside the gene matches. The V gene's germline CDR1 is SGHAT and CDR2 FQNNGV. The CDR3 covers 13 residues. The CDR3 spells CASSLALANEQFF. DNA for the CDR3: TGTGCCAGCAGCTTAGCACTAGCGAATGAGCAGTTCTTC.

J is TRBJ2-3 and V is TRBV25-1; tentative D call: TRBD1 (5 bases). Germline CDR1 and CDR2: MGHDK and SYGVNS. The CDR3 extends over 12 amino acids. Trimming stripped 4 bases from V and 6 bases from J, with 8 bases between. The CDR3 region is CASSGKGDTQYF. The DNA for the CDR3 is TGTGCCAGCAGTGGTAAGGGGGATACGCAGTATTTT.

The CDR3 sequence: CASSPSVGHIGNTIYF. CDR3 coding DNA: TGTGCCAGCAGTCCATCTGTGGGCCACATTGGAAACACCATATATTTT. The chain carries TRBV27 and TRBJ1-3; no reliable D call. V was cut by 5 bases and J by 3 bases, with 17 bases left in between. The CDR3 consists of 16 residues. Germline V gene lookup returns CDR1 MNHEY and CDR2 SMNVEV (reference sequence).

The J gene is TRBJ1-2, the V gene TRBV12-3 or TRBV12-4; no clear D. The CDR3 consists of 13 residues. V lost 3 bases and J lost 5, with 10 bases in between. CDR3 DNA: TGTGCCAGCAGTTTCGAGGGTAGATATGGCTACACCTTC. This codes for CASSFEGRYGYTF.

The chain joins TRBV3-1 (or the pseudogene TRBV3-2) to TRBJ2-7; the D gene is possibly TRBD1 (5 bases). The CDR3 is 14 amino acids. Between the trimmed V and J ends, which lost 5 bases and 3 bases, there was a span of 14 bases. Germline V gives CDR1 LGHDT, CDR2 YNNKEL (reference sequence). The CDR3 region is CASSKGAGLYEQYF. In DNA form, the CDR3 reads TGTGCCAGCAGCAAGGGCGCAGGGCTCTACGAGCAGTACTTC.

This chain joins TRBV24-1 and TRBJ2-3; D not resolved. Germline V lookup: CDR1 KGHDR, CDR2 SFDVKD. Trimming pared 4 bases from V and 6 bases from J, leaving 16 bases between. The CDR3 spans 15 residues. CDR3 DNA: TGTGCCACCAGTGACCGCCCCCTGGGCGAGGATACGCAGTATTTT. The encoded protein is CATSDRPLGEDTQYF.

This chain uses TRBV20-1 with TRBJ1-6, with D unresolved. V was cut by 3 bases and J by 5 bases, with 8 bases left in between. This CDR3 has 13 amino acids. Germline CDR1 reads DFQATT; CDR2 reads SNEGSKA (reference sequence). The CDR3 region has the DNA TGCAGTGCTAGTTCGGGAAATAATTCACCCCTCCACTTT. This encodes CSASSGNNSPLHF.

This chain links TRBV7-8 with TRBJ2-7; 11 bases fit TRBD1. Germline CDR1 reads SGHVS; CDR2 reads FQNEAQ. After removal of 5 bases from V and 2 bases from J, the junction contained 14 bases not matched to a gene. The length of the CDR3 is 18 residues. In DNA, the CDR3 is TGTGCCAGCAGCCAGGGGACAGGGGGAATTCTAGTTCCCTACGAGCAGTACTTC. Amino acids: CASSQGTGGILVPYEQYF. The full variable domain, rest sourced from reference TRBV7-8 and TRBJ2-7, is GAGVSQSPRYKVAKRGQDVALRCDPISGHVSLFWYQQALGQGPEFLTYFQNEAQLDKSGLPSDRFFAERPEGSVSTLKIQRTQQEDSAVYLCASSQGTGGILVPYEQYFGPGTRLTVT.

CDR3 nucleotides: TGTGCCAGCATCAGCGGGGTCTATGGCTACACCTTC. Translating it yields CASISGVYGYTF. The gene calls are TRBV6-5 and TRBJ1-2; D gene uncertain. The V gene lost 7 bases and the J gene lost 4 bases, with 10 bases spanning the gap. The CDR3 length is 12 residues. Per the germline V gene, CDR1 is MNHEY and CDR2 is SVGAGI.